In its sample, the clone carrying this TCR beta chain was seen many times. The sample comes from a study of T cells after yellow fever vaccination. CDR1 and CDR2 (germline): SGHRS, YFSETQ. The CDR3 contains 16 residues. V lost 3 bases and J lost 1; bases outside the gene matches: 6. Each CDR3 protein is one row after TCRdb ran MiXCR on the 5' RACE reads. Of over 300,000 distinct CDR3 sequences detected, about 6.6% appear once; the ten largest clones hold 15% to 20%. This chain joins TRBV5-1 and TRBJ2-3; 9 positions agree with TRBD1. The sample in question was PBMCs, obtained 45 days after the first yellow fever vaccination. The source is a man in his late teens or twenties who received the YFV17D yellow fever vaccine. The CDR3 is CASSWPGQGRTDTQYF. CDR3 bases: TGCGCCAGCAGCTGGCCGGGACAGGGACGCACAGATACGCAGTATTTT.